This TCR beta chain stems from a study of monozygotic twins with inflammatory bowel disease. No DNA is given; TCRdb re-called the 5' RACE reads and lists each CDR3 protein once. The sample has some 170,000 distinct CDR3 sequences. CDR3 length: 13 residues. Per the germline V gene, CDR1 is MDHEN and CDR2 is SYDVKM. Sequencing used blood. This clonotype originated in a human donor with ulcerative colitis or Crohn's disease, or a healthy co-twin of an affected twin (not recorded which). The chain has TRBV28 and TRBJ2-3; TCRdb indicates TRBD2, and absent DNA this call remains unverified. The CDR3 sequence is CASSSSGRATQYF.